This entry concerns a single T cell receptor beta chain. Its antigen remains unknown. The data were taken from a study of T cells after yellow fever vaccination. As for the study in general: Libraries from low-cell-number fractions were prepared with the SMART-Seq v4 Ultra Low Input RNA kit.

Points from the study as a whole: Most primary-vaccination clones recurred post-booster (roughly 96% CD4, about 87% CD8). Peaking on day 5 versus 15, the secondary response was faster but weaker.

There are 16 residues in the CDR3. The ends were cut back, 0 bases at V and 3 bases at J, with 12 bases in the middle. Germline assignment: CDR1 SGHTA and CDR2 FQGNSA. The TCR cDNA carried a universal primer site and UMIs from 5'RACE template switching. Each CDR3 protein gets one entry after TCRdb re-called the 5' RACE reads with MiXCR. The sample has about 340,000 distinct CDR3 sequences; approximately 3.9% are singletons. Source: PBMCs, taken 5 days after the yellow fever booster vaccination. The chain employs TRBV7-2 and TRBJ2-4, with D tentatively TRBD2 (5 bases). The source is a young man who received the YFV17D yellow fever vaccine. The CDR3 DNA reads TGTGCCAGCAGCTTAGCGGGCCCCGCGGGCAAAAACATTCAGTACTTC. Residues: CASSLAGPAGKNIQYF.